This section outlines one TCR beta chain sequence together with its context. This sample is drawn from a study of blood T cell repertoires in COVID-19. Germline V gene lookup returns CDR1 MGHRA and CDR2 YSYEKL. The CDR3 loop spans 17 amino acids. The ends lost 1 base at V and 6 bases at J; junction bases unmatched: 11. Only in-frame clones appear in the TCRdb table, and some are missing; sequencing was by immunoSEQ multiplex PCR. Among 60,000 to 90,000 clones listed, 65% to 85% were seen once. This clonotype originated in a man in his 60s with active or convalescent COVID-19. J is TRBJ2-1 and V is TRBV4-1; the match to TRBD2 covers 8 bases. The sequencing input was peripheral blood. The CDR3 spells CASSQGPAGAGINEQFF. CDR3 DNA sequence: TGCGCCAGCAGCCAAGGGCCAGCGGGGGCGGGGATCAATGAGCAGTTCTTC.